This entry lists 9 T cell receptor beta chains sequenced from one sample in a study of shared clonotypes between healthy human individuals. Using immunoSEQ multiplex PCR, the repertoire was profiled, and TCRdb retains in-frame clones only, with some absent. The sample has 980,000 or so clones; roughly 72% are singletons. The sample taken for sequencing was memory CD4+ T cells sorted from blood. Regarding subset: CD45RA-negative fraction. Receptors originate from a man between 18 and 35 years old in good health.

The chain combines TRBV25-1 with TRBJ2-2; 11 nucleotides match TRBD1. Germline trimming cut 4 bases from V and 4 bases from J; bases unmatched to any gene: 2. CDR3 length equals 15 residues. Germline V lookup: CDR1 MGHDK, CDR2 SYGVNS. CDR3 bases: TGTGCCAGCAGTGCCGGGACAGGGGGCACCGGGGAGCTGTTTTTT. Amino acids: CASSAGTGGTGELFF.

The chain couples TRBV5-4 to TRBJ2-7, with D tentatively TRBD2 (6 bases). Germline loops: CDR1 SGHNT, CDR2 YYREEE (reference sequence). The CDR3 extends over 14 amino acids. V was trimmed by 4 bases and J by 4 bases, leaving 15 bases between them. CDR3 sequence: CASSPGGLPYEQYF. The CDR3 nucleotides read TGTGCCAGCAGCCCCGGTGGACTACCATACGAGCAGTACTTC.

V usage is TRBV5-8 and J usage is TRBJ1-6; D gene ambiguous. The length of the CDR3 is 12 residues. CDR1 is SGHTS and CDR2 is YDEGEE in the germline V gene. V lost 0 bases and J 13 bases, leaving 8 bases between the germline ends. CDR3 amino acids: CASSLAPGPLHF. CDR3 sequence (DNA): TGTGCCAGCAGCTTGGCCCCCGGGCCCCTCCACTTT.

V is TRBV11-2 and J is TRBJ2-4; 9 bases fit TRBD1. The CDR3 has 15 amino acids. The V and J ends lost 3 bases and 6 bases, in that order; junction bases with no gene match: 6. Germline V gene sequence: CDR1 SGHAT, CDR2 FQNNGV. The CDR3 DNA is TGTGCCAGCAGCTTCACAGGGGGCGGTGGAAACATTCAGTACTTC. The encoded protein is CASSFTGGGGNIQYF.

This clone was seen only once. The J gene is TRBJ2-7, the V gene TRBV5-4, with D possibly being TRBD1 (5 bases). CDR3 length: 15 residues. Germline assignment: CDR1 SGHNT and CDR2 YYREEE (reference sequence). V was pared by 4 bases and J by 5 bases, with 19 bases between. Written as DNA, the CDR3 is TGTGCCAGCAGCGTTACACTCCAGGGTCTCAACGAGCAGTACTTC. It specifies CASSVTLQGLNEQYF.

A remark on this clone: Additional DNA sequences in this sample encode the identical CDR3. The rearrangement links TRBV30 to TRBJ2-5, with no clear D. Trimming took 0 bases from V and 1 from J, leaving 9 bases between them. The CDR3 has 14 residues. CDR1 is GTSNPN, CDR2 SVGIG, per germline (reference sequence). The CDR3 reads CAWSVGSGQETQYF. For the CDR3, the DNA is TGTGCCTGGAGTGTTGGTTCAGGCCAAGAGACCCAGTACTTC.

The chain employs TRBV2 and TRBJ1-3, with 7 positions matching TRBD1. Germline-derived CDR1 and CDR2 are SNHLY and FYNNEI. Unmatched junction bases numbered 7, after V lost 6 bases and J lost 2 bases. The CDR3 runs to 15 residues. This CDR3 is CASRGDRATGNTIYF. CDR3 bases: TGTGCCAGCAGAGGCGACAGGGCGACTGGAAACACCATATATTTT.

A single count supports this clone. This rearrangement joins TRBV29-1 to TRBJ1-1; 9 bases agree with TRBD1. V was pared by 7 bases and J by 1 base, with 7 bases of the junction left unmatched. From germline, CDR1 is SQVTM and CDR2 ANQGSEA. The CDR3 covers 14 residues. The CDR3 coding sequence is TGCAGCGCCCAACCGGGACAGGGGAACACTGAAGCTTTCTTT. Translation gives CSAQPGQGNTEAFF.

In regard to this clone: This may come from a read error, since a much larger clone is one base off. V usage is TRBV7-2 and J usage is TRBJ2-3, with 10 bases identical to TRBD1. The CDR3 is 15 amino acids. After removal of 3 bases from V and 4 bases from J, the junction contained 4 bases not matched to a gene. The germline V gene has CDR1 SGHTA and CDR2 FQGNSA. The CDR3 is CASSLGQGRADTQYF. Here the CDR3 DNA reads TGTGCCAGCAGCTTGGGACAGGGGAGGGCAGATACGCAGTATTTT. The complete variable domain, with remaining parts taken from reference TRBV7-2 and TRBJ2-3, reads GAGVSQSPSNKVTEKGKDVELRCDPISGHTALYWYRQSLGQGLEFLIYFQGNSAPDKSGLPSDRFSAERTGGSVSTLTIQRTQQEDSAVYLCASSLGQGRADTQYFGPGTRLTVL.